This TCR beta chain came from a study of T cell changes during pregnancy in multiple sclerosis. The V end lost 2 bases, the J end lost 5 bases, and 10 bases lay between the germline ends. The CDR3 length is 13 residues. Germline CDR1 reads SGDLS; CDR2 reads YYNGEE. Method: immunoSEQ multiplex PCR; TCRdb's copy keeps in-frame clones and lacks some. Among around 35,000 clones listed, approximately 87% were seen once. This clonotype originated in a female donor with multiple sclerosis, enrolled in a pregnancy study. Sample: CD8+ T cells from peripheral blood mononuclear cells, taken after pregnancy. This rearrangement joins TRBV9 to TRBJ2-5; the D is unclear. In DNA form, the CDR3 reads TGTGCCAGCAGCGTCCTACCCACGGAGACCCAGTACTTC. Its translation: CASSVLPTETQYF.